Listed here are 9 T cell receptor beta chains from one sample, sequenced in a study of T-cell memory formation after mild COVID-19. TCRdb used MiXCR to reprocess the 5' RACE reads, holding one entry per CDR3 protein. Of about 290,000 distinct CDR3 sequences in the sample, 15% to 20% are singletons; the top ten hold 22%. Input material: PBMCs or a T cell subset sorted from them (not recorded which). The source of these receptors is a man aged 18 to 30 who had mild COVID-19 (a few samples of this study predate the infection). Cell type and time point are not known.

In this sample, this clonotype turned up a few times. The chain links TRBV3-1 to TRBJ2-2; D assignment may be TRBD1 or TRBD2 (5 bases each). Per the germline V gene, CDR1 is LGHDT and CDR2 is YNNKEL (reference sequence). The V end lost 1 base, the J end lost 10 bases, and 7 bases lay between the germline ends. This CDR3 spans 12 amino acids. CDR3 protein: CASSQGGVELFF. The CDR3 DNA follows: TGTGCCAGCAGCCAAGGAGGGGTGGAGCTGTTTTTT.

This clonotype showed up just a few times. This chain joins TRBV7-6 and TRBJ2-1, with 10 bases identical to TRBD1. The CDR3 length is 17 residues. Germline V gene lookup returns CDR1 SGHVS and CDR2 FNYEAQ. V lost 0 bases, J lost 4 bases, and 6 bases stayed unmatched. CDR3 in amino acids: CASSLAPGQGTYNEQFF. CDR3 DNA: TGTGCCAGCAGCTTAGCGCCGGGACAGGGGACTTACAATGAGCAGTTCTTC. The full variable domain, rest sourced from reference TRBV7-6 and TRBJ2-1, is GAGVSQSPRYKVTKRGQDVALRCDPISGHVSLYWYRQALGQGPEFLTYFNYEAQQDKSGLPNDRFSAERPEGSISTLTIQRTEQRDSAMYRCASSLAPGQGTYNEQFFGPGTRLTVL.

A few counts support this clonotype. The chain links TRBV5-1 to TRBJ2-1, with D perhaps assigned TRBD1 or TRBD2 (5 bases each). Germline CDR1 and CDR2: SGHRS and YFSETQ. The CDR3 sequence is 15 residues long. Between the trimmed V and J ends, which lost 0 bases and 4 bases, there was a span of 11 bases. CDR3 nucleotide sequence: TGCGCCAGCAGCTTGGGACAGACGGGATACAATGAGCAGTTCTTC. It codes for CASSLGQTGYNEQFF.

V is TRBV21-1 and J is TRBJ2-1; TRBD1 is the table's D call and was not checked against the DNA. TRBV21-1 is flagged as a pseudogene. There are 15 residues in the CDR3. The CDR3 DNA sequence: TGTGCCAGCAGCAGCCGGACAGGGTCTTACAATGAGCAGTTCTTC. This sequence encodes CASSSRTGSYNEQFF.

This clonotype has more than one count but fewer than ten. The V call is TRBV6-5, the J call TRBJ2-3; 7 bases map to TRBD2. Germline CDR1 MNHEY, CDR2 SVGAGI. The CDR3 has 15 residues. V lost 6 bases to trimming and J lost 0 bases; unmatched junction nucleotides: 6. The CDR3, as DNA: TGTGCCAGCAGCTTTATCGGGGGGAGCACAGATACGCAGTATTTT. Encoded protein: CASSFIGGSTDTQYF.

CDR3 nucleotide sequence: TGTGCCATCAGTGAAGTCGAAGGTGTCGGGGAGCTGTTTTTT. Translating gives CAISEVEGVGELFF. The chain recombines TRBV10-3 with TRBJ2-2; D unresolved. Germline V gene sequence: CDR1 ENHRY, CDR2 SYGVKD. Trimming pared 3 bases from V and 7 bases from J, leaving 12 bases between. The CDR3 sequence is 14 residues long.

The table lists this clonotype with a few counts. The V call is TRBV6-5, the J call TRBJ1-1, with TRBD1 as a possible D gene (6 bases). Trimming took off 7 bases at V and 11 bases at J, with 14 bases between the two ends. The CDR3 loop spans 11 amino acids. Germline V gene lookup returns CDR1 MNHEY and CDR2 SVGAGI. The chain's CDR3 is CASTQGNMAFF. The DNA for the CDR3 is TGTGCCAGCACTCAGGGGAACATGGCTTTCTTT.

Regarding this clonotype: A clone one base away is much larger, so this may be a read error. DNA for the CDR3: TGTGCCAGCAGCTTAGCAATGAACACTGAAGCTTTCTTT. This sequence encodes CASSLAMNTEAFF. This chain connects TRBV7-8 to TRBJ1-1, with no clear D. The CDR3 runs to 13 residues. Between the trimmed V and J ends, which lost 0 bases and 0 bases, there was a span of 2 bases. Per germline, CDR1 SGHVS and CDR2 FQNEAQ.

The V gene is TRBV7-2, the J gene TRBJ2-6; D remains ambiguous. V was pared by 4 bases and J by 3 bases, with 13 bases between. Germline V gene lookup returns CDR1 SGHTA and CDR2 FQGNSA. The CDR3 has 16 residues. The CDR3 loop is CASSSRPTNGANVLTF. The DNA of the CDR3 is TGTGCCAGCAGCTCCAGGCCCACCAATGGGGCCAACGTCCTGACTTTC.